The rows below give T cell receptor beta chains drawn from one sample of a study of Graves' ophthalmopathy and Graves' hyperthyroidism. Each CDR3 protein gets one entry after TCRdb re-called the multiplex PCR reads with MiXCR. The sample gives around 1.1 million distinct CDR3 sequences, about 40% of which show up once; roughly 10% is in the top ten. The sequenced sample was peripheral blood or thyroid tissue (not recorded which). These receptor sequences come from an adult man with Graves' hyperthyroidism. The CDR3 runs from the conserved cysteine through the conserved F or W. A D gene is named only where the DNA matches it firmly. Part of the rows lack a size; the others show once, few, many or a class for expanded clones.

clone_size | j_call | d_call | v_call | cdr3_nt | cdr3_aa
- | TRBJ1-1 | - | TRBV30 | TGTGCCTGGAGTGTAGCAGGGGTTATGAACACTGAAGCTTTCTTT | CAWSVAGVMNTEAFF
- | TRBJ1-5 | - | TRBV2 | TGTGCCAGCAGCGTTGTCGAGGTCAGCAATCAGCCCCAGCATTTT | CASSVVEVSNQPQHF
- | TRBJ1-5 | - | TRBV19 | TGTGCCAGTAGTATATTAACCGGGAGCGATCAGCCCCAGCATTTT | CASSILTGSDQPQHF
many | TRBJ1-4 | - | TRBV10-3 | TGTGCCACCAAGGGGGGAGAGGCAACTAATGAAAAACTGTTTTTT | CATKGGEATNEKLFF
few | TRBJ1-2 | - | TRBV6-5 | TGTGCCAGCAGTTACTCGCGGGGTACCCAGCCTAACTATGGCTACACCTTC | CASSYSRGTQPNYGYTF
many | TRBJ2-5 | TRBD1 | TRBV20-1 | TGCAGTGCCCGTACCGGGACAGGCGGAGAGACCCAGTACTTC | CSARTGTGGETQYF
few | TRBJ1-6 | - | TRBV30 | TGTGCCTGGAGCGCCGGCGGGAGCTCACCCCTCCACTTT | CAWSAGGSSPLHF
few | TRBJ1-5 | - | TRBV7-2 | TGCGCCAGCACCAGAGTCACAGGCGGTGTGGGAAATCAGCCCCAGCATTTT | CASTRVTGGVGNQPQHF
many | TRBJ2-5 | - | TRBV19 | TGTGCCAGTAGGGGAGCTCAAGAGACCCAGTACTTC | CASRGAQETQYF
- | TRBJ2-7 | - | TRBV10-2 | TGCGCCAGCAGTCCACCAAACGGACCCGATGAGGGAGAGCAGTACTTC | CASSPPNGPDEGEQYF
few | TRBJ2-7 | TRBD1 | TRBV4-3 | TGCGCCAGCAGCCAAGCCGACAGGGCCTACGAGCAGTACTTC | CASSQADRAYEQYF
many | TRBJ1-5 | - | TRBV3-1 | TGTGCCAGCCGTAATCAGCCCCAGCATTTT | CASRNQPQHF
- | TRBJ2-6 | TRBD1 | TRBV29-1 | TGCAGCGTGGCGGGACAGGGTGGGGCCAACGTCCTGACTTTC | CSVAGQGGANVLTF
many | TRBJ1-3 | - | TRBV15 | TGTGCCACCAGCCGCAAGACCGGTCCAAGGAAGAGCTCTGGAAACACCATATATTTT | CATSRKTGPRKSSGNTIYF
- | TRBJ2-5 | - | TRBV5-5 | TGTGCCAGCAGCCTTTTACCGGGGAACCAAGAGACCCAGTACTTC | CASSLLPGNQETQYF
- | TRBJ1-2 | - | TRBV5-5 | TGTGCCAGCAGCTTGGTTGGGACGGCATACTATGGCTACACCTTC | CASSLVGTAYYGYTF
many | TRBJ1-6 | - | TRBV7-8 | TGTGCCAGCAGCTTAGGGTCGGCCTTTAATTCACCCCTCCACTTT | CASSLGSAFNSPLHF
- | TRBJ2-2 | TRBD1 | TRBV11-2 | TGTGCCAGCAGCGTGGGGACAGGGCACGGGGAGCTGTTTTTT | CASSVGTGHGELFF
many | TRBJ2-5 | - | TRBV29-1 | TGCAGCGCCCCCGAGGGAGGCGAGACCCAGTACTTC | CSAPEGGETQYF
- | TRBJ1-4 | - | TRBV25-1 | TGTGCCAGCAGTAAGGCAGGACGGGATGAAAAACTGTTTTTT | CASSKAGRDEKLFF
- | TRBJ2-1 | TRBD2 | TRBV7-7 | TGTGCCAGCAGCTCAACAGCCGGGACTAACAATGAGCAGTTCTTC | CASSSTAGTNNEQFF
- | TRBJ1-1 | - | TRBV12-5 | TGTGCTAGTGGTTTGGGGGCAAGCACTGAAGCTTTCTTT | CASGLGASTEAFF
many | TRBJ1-6 | - | TRBV10-3 | TGTGCCGCGTCGAAAGCGGGTTCACCCCTCCACTTT | CAASKAGSPLHF
- | TRBJ2-2 | TRBD1 | TRBV9 | TGCGCCAGCAGCTCGGGACAGGGGTTTATATCCGGGGAGCTGTTTTTT | CASSSGQGFISGELFF
- | TRBJ2-7 | - | TRBV4-3 | TGCGCCAGCAGCCAAGAACCGGGTCACTACGAGCAGTACTTC | CASSQEPGHYEQYF
once | TRBJ2-7 | - | TRBV7-2 | TGTGCCTGGAGTTCGGGTATCACCTACGAGCAGTACTTC | CAWSSGITYEQYF
- | TRBJ1-2 | - | TRBV25-1 | TGTGCCAGCAGTGCTACTACGGACGGAACCTTCATCTATGGCTACACCTTC | CASSATTDGTFIYGYTF
few | TRBJ1-1 | - | TRBV3-1 | TGTGCCAGCAGCCTGATGACCCTGAGCACTGAAGCTTTCTTT | CASSLMTLSTEAFF
- | TRBJ1-1 | - | TRBV11-2 | TGTGCCTGCAGCTTGGGGGTGGGGGTGAAGGGCGCTGAAGCTTTCTTT | CACSLGVGVKGAEAFF
- | TRBJ1-2 | - | TRBV5-5 | TGTGCCAGCCGAACGGTCGGCACCCCTCATTCGGCGGGCTACACCTTC | CASRTVGTPHSAGYTF
- | TRBJ2-7 | TRBD1 | TRBV19 | TGTGCCAGTACCCCTCCTGGGACAGGCCAGCAGTACTTC | CASTPPGTGQQYF
- | TRBJ2-6 | - | TRBV7-9 | TGTGCCAGCAGCTTTGTGGCCAACGTCCTGACTTTC | CASSFVANVLTF
many | TRBJ1-6 | - | TRBV6-5 | TGTGCCAGCAGTTACTCCCAGAATTCACCCCTCCACTTT | CASSYSQNSPLHF
- | TRBJ1-3 | TRBD1 | TRBV6-6 | TGTGCCAGCAGTACGGGACAGGTCTCTGGAAACACCATATATTTT | CASSTGQVSGNTIYF
- | TRBJ2-3 | TRBD2 | TRBV20-1 | TGCAGTGCCCCCGGGGGTAGCGGGGTAGCAGATACGCAGTATTTT | CSAPGGSGVADTQYF
few | TRBJ1-3 | - | TRBV20-1 | TGCAGTGCTCGGACCCGGGGCGTGAACACCATATATTTT | CSARTRGVNTIYF
- | TRBJ1-5 | - | TRBV29-1 | TGCAGCTTGGAGGGGAATAGCAATCAGCCCCAGCATTTT | CSLEGNSNQPQHF
- | TRBJ2-7 | TRBD1 | TRBV29-1 | TGCAGCTTCGACAGGGGGCTAGGGGAGCAGTACTTC | CSFDRGLGEQYF
- | TRBJ2-5 | - | TRBV7-9 | TGTGCCAGCAGCCGAACGGGGCGGAAACAAGAGACCCAGTACTTC | CASSRTGRKQETQYF
- | TRBJ1-5 | - | TRBV10-3 | TGTGCCATCAACCAACCGCCCGACAGATTCCAGCATTTT | CAINQPPDRFQHF
- | TRBJ1-5 | - | TRBV29-1 | TGCAGCGTTGGGCCTAGCGGGAGGGAGGAGACCCAGCATTTT | CSVGPSGREETQHF
few | TRBJ1-2 | - | TRBV28 | TGTGCCAGCATCCAAGGGAGGGCCAATGGCTACACCTTC | CASIQGRANGYTF
- | TRBJ1-1 | TRBD1 | TRBV7-8 | TGTGCCAGCAGCTTTATCCCACGACAGGGCGTCAACACTGAAGCTTTCTTT | CASSFIPRQGVNTEAFF
- | TRBJ2-1 | TRBD2 | TRBV6-5 | TGTGCCAGCAGTTACGGGACTAGTTGGAATGAGCAGTTCTTC | CASSYGTSWNEQFF
many | TRBJ2-7 | - | TRBV10-3 | TGTGCCATCAGTTCAAGCTCCTACGAGCAGTACTTC | CAISSSSYEQYF
few | TRBJ2-5 | - | TRBV20-1 | TGCAGTGCTCGAGTAACGGGAGACTCAGGGACCCAGTACTTC | CSARVTGDSGTQYF
- | TRBJ2-2 | TRBD2 | TRBV7-2 | TGTGCCAGCAGCTCCCCTCGGACTAGATGGTCCGGGGAGCTGTTTTTT | CASSSPRTRWSGELFF
many | TRBJ1-2 | TRBD1 | TRBV29-1 | TGCAGCTCTGCCCGGGACAGGGACGGCTACACCTTC | CSSARDRDGYTF
- | TRBJ1-2 | - | TRBV24-1 | TGTGCCACCAGTGCGGACGGCTACTATGGCTACACCTTC | CATSADGYYGYTF
- | TRBJ1-2 | - | TRBV7-2 | TGTGCCAGCGCTCCGACCGAAAATTTATACTATGGCTACACCTTC | CASAPTENLYYGYTF
- | TRBJ1-5 | - | TRBV12-3/TRBV12-4 | TGTGCCAGCAGGAACAGGGGCAATCAGCCCCAGCATTTT | CASRNRGNQPQHF
once | TRBJ1-2 | - | TRBV27 | TGTGCCAGCAGTTTATCTCCCAGGACATTGACTAACTATGGCTACACCTTC | CASSLSPRTLTNYGYTF
few | TRBJ1-5 | - | TRBV9 | TGTGCCAGCAGTTTTCTCCTCGTCCAGGGTCCTCATCAGCCCCAGCATTTT | CASSFLLVQGPHQPQHF
- | TRBJ1-2 | - | TRBV29-1 | TGCAGCGTAGGAGGGGCCGGGAAAAACTATGGCTACACCTTC | CSVGGAGKNYGYTF
many | TRBJ1-3 | TRBD1 | TRBV13 | TGTGCCAGCAGCGCGGAACAGGGGAGGGCTGGAAACACCATATATTTT | CASSAEQGRAGNTIYF
- | TRBJ2-7 | TRBD2 | TRBV4-1 | TGCGCCAGCAGCCAAGTGACTTTAAGAAGCGGGGGGGTGAACGAGCAGTACTTC | CASSQVTLRSGGVNEQYF
- | TRBJ1-1 | - | TRBV7-2 | TGTGCCAGCAGCTTTAACTCTGGGGCCGCTTTCTTT | CASSFNSGAAFF